The next 17 T cell receptor beta chains were all read from a single sample in a study of PD-L1 blockade in urothelial cancer. The repertoire was sequenced with immunoSEQ multiplex PCR; TCRdb's copy has only in-frame clones and lacks some. In the table there are about 81,000 clones, more than 85% of which are singletons. Here the sequenced sample was PBMCs, taken around atezolizumab (anti-PD-L1) treatment. These receptors were obtained from a man aged 55 to 70 with urothelial cancer.

The V gene is TRBV15, the J gene TRBJ1-5; D not certain. Looked up from germline, CDR1 is LNHNV and CDR2 is YYDKDF (reference sequence). This CDR3 region has 15 residues. Deletions cut 2 bases from V and 6 bases from J, with 14 bases between. This chain's CDR3 is CATSRSDQAGQPQHF. In DNA form, the CDR3 reads TGTGCCACCAGCAGATCCGACCAGGCGGGTCAGCCCCAGCATTTT. Variable domain in full (rest from reference TRBV15 and TRBJ1-5): DAMVIQNPRYQVTQFGKPVTLSCSQTLNHNVMYWYQQKSSQAPKLLFHYYDKDFNNEADTPDNFQSRRPNTSFCFLDIRSPGLGDTAMYLCATSRSDQAGQPQHFGDGTRLSIL.

The chain couples TRBV7-3 to TRBJ2-3, with D unresolved. CDR3 length equals 14 residues. The germline V gene encodes CDR1 SGHTA and CDR2 FQGTGA. Trimming removed 4 bases at V and 5 bases at J, with 13 bases between. This CDR3 reads CASSSGSFGDTQYF. The DNA for the CDR3 is TGTGCCAGCAGCTCCGGGTCCTTTGGAGATACGCAGTATTTT.

V usage is TRBV6-1 and J usage is TRBJ1-3, with 7 bases lining up with TRBD1. The CDR3 has 16 residues. The V gene end was trimmed by 4 bases and the J gene end by 2 bases; junction bases not matched to a gene: 8. Germline V gene sequence: CDR1 MNHNS, CDR2 SASEGT. The CDR3 spells CASSVHGRGTGNTIYF. The CDR3 bases are TGTGCCAGCAGTGTCCATGGCAGGGGGACTGGAAACACCATATATTTT.

V is TRBV4-2 and J is TRBJ2-7; possibly TRBD1 for D (5 bases). Trimming cost V 0 bases and J 3 bases, with 12 bases left between them. Germline V CDR1 and CDR2: LGHNA, YNFKEQ. The CDR3 is 15 residues long. The CDR3 region has the DNA TGTGCCAGCAGCCAAGAATGGCAGGGTGGCTACGAGCAGTACTTC. Protein sequence: CASSQEWQGGYEQYF.

The CDR3 protein is CASSLRPGGNQPQHF. CDR3 DNA: TGTGCCAGCAGCTTGAGGCCGGGAGGCAATCAGCCCCAGCATTTT. The chain links TRBV5-4 to TRBJ1-5; no firm D call. Trimming cost V 1 base and J 2 bases, with 10 bases left between them. This CDR3 contains 15 residues. Germline CDR1 reads SGHNT; CDR2 reads YYREEE (reference sequence).

V usage is TRBV4-3 and J usage is TRBJ2-7; TRBD1 agrees at 8 bases. Germline values: CDR1 LGHNA, CDR2 YSLEER. Trimming removed 1 base from V and 2 bases from J; junction bases left unmatched: 7. This CDR3 has 16 amino acids. DNA for the CDR3: TGCGCCAGCAGCCAAGGTCTGGACAGGGTCCCCTACGAGCAGTACTTC. Encoded protein: CASSQGLDRVPYEQYF.

This rearrangement joins TRBV9 to TRBJ2-7, with D perhaps matching TRBD1 (5 bases). V gave up 4 bases and J gave up 6 bases, with 17 bases separating them. This CDR3 comprises 14 residues. Germline V gene data show CDR1 as SGDLS and CDR2 as YYNGEE. The CDR3 sequence: CASSPMTDFLEQYF. As DNA, the CDR3 is TGTGCCAGCAGCCCCATGACAGACTTCCTCGAGCAGTACTTC. Drawing the rest from reference TRBV9 and TRBJ2-7, the complete variable domain is DSGVTQTPKHLITATGQRVTLRCSPRSGDLSVYWYQQSLDQGLQFLIQYYNGEERAKGNILERFSAQQFPDLHSELNLSSLELGDSALYFCASSPMTDFLEQYFGPGTRLTVT.

A word on this clone: Other DNA variants within this sample encode the same CDR3. CDR3 coding DNA: TGTGCCAGTAGTACAACGGGAGGTACTAATGAAAAACTGTTTTTT. It encodes CASSTTGGTNEKLFF. J is TRBJ1-4 and V is TRBV19; D remains unclear. The CDR3 sequence is 15 residues long. CDR1 and CDR2 from the germline V gene are LNHDA and SQIVND (reference sequence). The ends were cut back, 4 bases at V and 2 bases at J, with 11 bases in the middle.

CDR3 sequence reads: CASSLALDGYTF. For the CDR3, the DNA is TGTGCCAGCAGCTTGGCCCTTGATGGCTACACCTTC. The chain employs TRBV5-6 and TRBJ1-2; D uncertain. The CDR3 is made up of 12 amino acids. Germline V gene data show CDR1 as SGHDT and CDR2 as YYEEEE. V lost 0 bases to trimming and J lost 6 bases, with 6 bases between them.

This clone has only a few counts. The genes are TRBV9 and TRBJ2-1; TRBD2 aligns across 12 bases. Trimming cost V 2 bases and J 8 bases; bases outside gene matches: 11. Germline lookup yields CDR1 SGDLS and CDR2 YYNGEE. This CDR3 is built from 17 residues. CDR3 in DNA: TGTGCCAGCAGCGTCGATCTAGCGGGGGGGCCTAGGGATGAGCAGTTCTTC. It is translated as CASSVDLAGGPRDEQFF.

This chain joins TRBV28 and TRBJ2-6; possible D gene TRBD1, 6 bases. Trimming took off 4 bases at V and 2 bases at J, with 9 bases between the two ends. CDR1 is MDHEN, CDR2 SYDVKM, per germline. CDR3 length: 15 amino acids. CDR3 sequence: CASSSYRAGANVLTF. Written as DNA, the CDR3 is TGTGCCAGCAGTTCCTACAGGGCTGGGGCCAACGTCCTGACTTTC.

This chain connects TRBV19 to TRBJ2-1; TRBD1 aligns across 7 bases. Germline V lookup: CDR1 LNHDA, CDR2 SQIVND (reference sequence). The V gene end was trimmed by 4 bases and the J gene end by 3 bases; junction bases not matched to a gene: 6. This CDR3 has 15 residues. CDR3 DNA sequence: TGTGCCAGTAGTACCGGACAGGACAACTACAATGAGCAGTTCTTC. It specifies CASSTGQDNYNEQFF.

This rearrangement joins TRBV7-8 to TRBJ2-7; D is unresolved. CDR3 length: 12 residues. Germline V gives CDR1 SGHVS, CDR2 FQNEAQ. The V end was cut by 1 base, the J end by 6 bases, with 7 bases between. The CDR3 DNA reads TGTGCCAGCAGCTTAGGCGCCCGCGAGCAGTACTTC. Protein: CASSLGAREQYF. Supplemented by reference TRBV7-8 and TRBJ2-7, the full variable domain reads GAGVSQSPRYKVAKRGQDVALRCDPISGHVSLFWYQQALGQGPEFLTYFQNEAQLDKSGLPSDRFFAERPEGSVSTLKIQRTQQEDSAVYLCASSLGAREQYFGPGTRLTVT.

The chain combines TRBV7-2 with TRBJ2-5, with TRBD1 identical over 7 bases. The CDR3 runs to 14 residues. Germline V CDR1 and CDR2: SGHTA, FQGNSA. V dropped 1 base and J dropped 5; count of bases not matched to a gene: 4. In nucleotides, the CDR3 is TGTGCCAGCAGCTTAGAGGGGGCGCGGGAGACCCAGTACTTC. As protein: CASSLEGARETQYF.

The chain combines TRBV7-2 with TRBJ1-1; D is unresolved. The V and J ends lost 10 bases and 4 bases respectively, with 10 bases between them. Germline V gene sequence: CDR1 SGHTA, CDR2 FQGNSA. The CDR3 has 11 residues. The CDR3, as DNA: TGTGCCAAGAGGGAGGGCACTGAAGCTTTCTTT. Its protein is CAKREGTEAFF.

The J gene is TRBJ2-1, the V gene TRBV10-3, with TRBD2 matching 9 bases. CDR3 length equals 15 residues. Trimming removed 7 bases from V and 0 bases from J; junction bases left unmatched: 4. Looked up from germline, CDR1 is ENHRY and CDR2 is SYGVKD. The CDR3 region has the DNA TGTGCCATCATGGGCGGGGGGGTCTCCTACAATGAGCAGTTCTTC. Amino acid sequence: CAIMGGGVSYNEQFF.

This rearrangement joins TRBV7-6 to TRBJ1-6, with 8 bases fitting TRBD1. V dropped 4 bases and J dropped 7; count of bases not matched to a gene: 9. CDR1 and CDR2 from the germline V gene are SGHVS and FNYEAQ. The CDR3 is 16 amino acids. Written as DNA, the CDR3 is TGTGCCAGCAGCTCCCGGGACAGGTATTCCAATTCACCCCTCCACTTT. This encodes CASSSRDRYSNSPLHF.